This TCR beta chain emerged from a study of T-cell reconstitution after alpha-beta-depleted transplantation in children. Trimming took 3 bases from V and 5 from J, leaving 11 bases between them. The germline CDR1 and CDR2 sequences are SGHTA and FQGTGA. This CDR3 contains 14 residues. This clonotype turned up a few times. Preparing the TCRbeta library involved the use of unique molecular identifiers. TCRdb fed the PCR reads into MiXCR, producing one record per CDR3 protein. The sample lists 500,000 to 600,000 distinct CDR3 sequences; 30% to 35% were seen once. The sample consisted of PBMCs from the stem cell graft donor, taken from the stem cell graft. V and J are TRBV7-3 and TRBJ2-1, with D uncertain. The origin of this receptor is a human donor who donated a stem cell graft to a child with aplastic anemia. CDR3: CASSFSAVHNEQFF. DNA of the CDR3: TGTGCCAGCAGCTTTTCAGCAGTGCACAATGAGCAGTTCTTC.